A single T cell receptor (beta chain) is shown here with its context. This sample is drawn from a study of T cell responses to AZD1222 COVID-19 vaccine. The CDR3 sequence is 11 residues long. Germline V gene sequence: CDR1 SGHAT, CDR2 FQNNGV. V was cut by 1 base and J by 8 bases, with 3 bases left in between. Sequencing used immunoSEQ multiplex PCR; TCRdb keeps in-frame clones, though not all of them. The sample comprises fewer than 200,000 clones, almost 90% of which are singletons, and roughly 0.49% rests with the top ten. The sequence was obtained from an adult in good health. Sequencing used peripheral blood, obtained on day 0 of AZD1222 vaccination. The rearrangement uses TRBV11-2 and TRBJ2-1; D is undetermined. DNA of the CDR3: TGTGCCAGCAGCTTAGGCCATGAGCAGTTCTTC. It codes for CASSLGHEQFF.